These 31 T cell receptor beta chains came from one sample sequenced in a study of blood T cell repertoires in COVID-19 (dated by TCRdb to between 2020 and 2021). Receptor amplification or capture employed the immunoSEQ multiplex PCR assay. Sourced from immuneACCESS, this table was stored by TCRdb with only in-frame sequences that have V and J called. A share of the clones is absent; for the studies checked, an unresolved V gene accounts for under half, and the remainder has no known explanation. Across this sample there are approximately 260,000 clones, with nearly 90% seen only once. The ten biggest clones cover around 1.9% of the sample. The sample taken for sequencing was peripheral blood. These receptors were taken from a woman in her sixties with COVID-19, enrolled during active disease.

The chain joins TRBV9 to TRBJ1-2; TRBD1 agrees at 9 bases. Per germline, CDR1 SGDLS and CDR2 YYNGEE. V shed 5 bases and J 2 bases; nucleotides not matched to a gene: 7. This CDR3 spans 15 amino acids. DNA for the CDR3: TGTGCCAGCAGTCGTCTGGGACAGGGAAACTATGGCTACACCTTC. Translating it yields CASSRLGQGNYGYTF.

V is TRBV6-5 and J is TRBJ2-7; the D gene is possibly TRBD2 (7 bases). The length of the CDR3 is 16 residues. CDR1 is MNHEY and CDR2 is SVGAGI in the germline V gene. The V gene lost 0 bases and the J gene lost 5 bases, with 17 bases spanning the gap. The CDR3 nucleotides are TGTGCCAGCAGTTACTCGGGAGGGGGTCGGATGGACGAGCAGTACTTC. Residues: CASSYSGGGRMDEQYF.

As DNA, the CDR3 is TGTGCCAGCTCACCACGTCAACGGGGAGAGACTGAAGCTTTCTTT. It specifies CASSPRQRGETEAFF. The rearrangement joins TRBV18 to TRBJ1-1; D gene unclear. Germline V lookup: CDR1 KGHSH, CDR2 LQKENI. The germline V and J ends were trimmed by 1 base and 5 bases, with 14 bases remaining between them. CDR3 length: 15 amino acids.

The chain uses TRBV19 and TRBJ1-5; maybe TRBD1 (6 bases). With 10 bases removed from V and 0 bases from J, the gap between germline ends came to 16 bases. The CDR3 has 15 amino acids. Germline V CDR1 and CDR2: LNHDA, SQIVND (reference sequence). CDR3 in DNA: TGTGCCACCCTAGATGGGGGCCTTAGCAATCAGCCCCAGCATTTT. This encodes CATLDGGLSNQPQHF.

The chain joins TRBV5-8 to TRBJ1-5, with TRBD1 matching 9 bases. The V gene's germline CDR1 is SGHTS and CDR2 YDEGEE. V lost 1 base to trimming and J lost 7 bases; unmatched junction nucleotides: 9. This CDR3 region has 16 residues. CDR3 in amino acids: CASSLKTGGAWQPQHF. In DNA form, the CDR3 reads TGTGCCAGCAGCTTGAAAACAGGGGGCGCGTGGCAGCCCCAGCATTTT.

CDR3 sequence: CASSFYPGQANEKLFF. DNA of the CDR3: TGTGCCAGCAGCTTCTATCCGGGACAGGCAAATGAAAAACTGTTTTTT. The rearrangement links TRBV5-5 to TRBJ1-4; 8 bases map to TRBD1. Trimming cost V 2 bases and J 5 bases; bases outside gene matches: 8. This CDR3 spans 16 amino acids. Germline lookup yields CDR1 SGHKS and CDR2 YYEKEE (reference sequence).

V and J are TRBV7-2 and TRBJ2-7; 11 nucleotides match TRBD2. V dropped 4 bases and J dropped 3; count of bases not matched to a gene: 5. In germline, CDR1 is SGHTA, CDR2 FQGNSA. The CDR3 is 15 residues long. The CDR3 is CASSSRLAGSYEQYF. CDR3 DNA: TGTGCCAGCAGCTCCAGACTAGCGGGGAGCTACGAGCAGTACTTC. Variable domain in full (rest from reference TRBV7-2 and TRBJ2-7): GAGVSQSPSNKVTEKGKDVELRCDPISGHTALYWYRQSLGQGLEFLIYFQGNSAPDKSGLPSDRFSAERTGGSVSTLTIQRTQQEDSAVYLCASSSRLAGSYEQYFGPGTRLTVT.

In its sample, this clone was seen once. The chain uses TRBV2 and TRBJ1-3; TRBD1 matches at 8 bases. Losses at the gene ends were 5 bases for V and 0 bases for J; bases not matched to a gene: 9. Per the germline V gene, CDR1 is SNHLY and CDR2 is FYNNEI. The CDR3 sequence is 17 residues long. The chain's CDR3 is CASSPRTGQLSGNTIYF. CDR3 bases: TGTGCCAGCAGTCCTCGGACAGGGCAACTCTCTGGAAACACCATATATTTT.

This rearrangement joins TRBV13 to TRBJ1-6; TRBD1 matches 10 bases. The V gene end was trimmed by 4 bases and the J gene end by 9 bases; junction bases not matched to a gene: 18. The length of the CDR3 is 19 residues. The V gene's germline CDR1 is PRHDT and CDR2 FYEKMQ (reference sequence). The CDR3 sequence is CASSSLTGGRGLISSPLHF. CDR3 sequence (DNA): TGTGCCAGCAGCTCCCTGACAGGGGGCCGGGGGTTAATTTCTTCACCCCTCCACTTT.

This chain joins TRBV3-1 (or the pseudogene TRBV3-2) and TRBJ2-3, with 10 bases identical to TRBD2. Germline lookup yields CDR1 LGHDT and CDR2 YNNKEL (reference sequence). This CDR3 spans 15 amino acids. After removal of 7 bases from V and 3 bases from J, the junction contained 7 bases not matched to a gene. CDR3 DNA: TGTGCCAGCAAGATAACTAGCGGGGCGACAGATACGCAGTATTTT. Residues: CASKITSGATDTQYF.

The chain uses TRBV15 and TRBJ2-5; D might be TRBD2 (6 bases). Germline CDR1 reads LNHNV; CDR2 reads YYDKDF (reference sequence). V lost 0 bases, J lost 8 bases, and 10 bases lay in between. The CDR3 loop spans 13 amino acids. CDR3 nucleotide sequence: TGTGCCACCAGCAGAGATTCCGGGGGAACCCAGTACTTC. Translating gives CATSRDSGGTQYF.

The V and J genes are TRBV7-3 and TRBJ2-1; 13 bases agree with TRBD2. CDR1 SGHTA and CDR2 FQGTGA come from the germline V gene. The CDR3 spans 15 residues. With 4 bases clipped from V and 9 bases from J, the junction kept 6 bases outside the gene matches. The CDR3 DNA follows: TGTGCCAGCAGCTCCGGGACTAGCGGGGTAGGTGAGCAGTTCTTC. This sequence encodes CASSSGTSGVGEQFF.

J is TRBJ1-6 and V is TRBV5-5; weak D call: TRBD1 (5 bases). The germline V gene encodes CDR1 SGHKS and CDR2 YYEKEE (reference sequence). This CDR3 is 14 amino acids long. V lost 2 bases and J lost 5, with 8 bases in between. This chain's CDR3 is CASSFGGNNSPLHF. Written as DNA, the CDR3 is TGTGCCAGCAGCTTCGGGGGGAATAATTCACCCCTCCACTTT.

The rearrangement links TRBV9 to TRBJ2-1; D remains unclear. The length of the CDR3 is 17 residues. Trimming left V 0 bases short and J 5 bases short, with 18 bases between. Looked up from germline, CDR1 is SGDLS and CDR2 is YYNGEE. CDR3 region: CASSVGPRGTENNEQFF. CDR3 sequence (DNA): TGTGCCAGCAGCGTAGGGCCCAGAGGAACGGAGAACAATGAGCAGTTCTTC.

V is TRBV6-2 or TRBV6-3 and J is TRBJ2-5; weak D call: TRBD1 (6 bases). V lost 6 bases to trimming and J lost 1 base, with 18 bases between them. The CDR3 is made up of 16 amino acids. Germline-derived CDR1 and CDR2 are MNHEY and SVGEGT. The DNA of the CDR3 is TGTGCCAGCAGCCGTTACCAACAGGGTTCCCAAGAGACCCAGTACTTC. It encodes CASSRYQQGSQETQYF.

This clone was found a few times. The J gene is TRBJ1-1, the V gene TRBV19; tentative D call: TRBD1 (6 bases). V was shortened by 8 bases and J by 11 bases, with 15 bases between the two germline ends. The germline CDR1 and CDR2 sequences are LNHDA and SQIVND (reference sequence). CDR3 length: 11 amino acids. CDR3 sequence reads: CASQGNGRAFF. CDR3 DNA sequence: TGTGCCAGTCAGGGGAACGGCCGCGCTTTCTTT.

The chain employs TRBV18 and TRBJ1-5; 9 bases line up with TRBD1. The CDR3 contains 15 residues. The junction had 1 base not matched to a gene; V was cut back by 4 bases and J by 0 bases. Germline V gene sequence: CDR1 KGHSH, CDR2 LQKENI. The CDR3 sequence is CASSQQGASNQPQHF. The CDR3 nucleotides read TGTGCCAGCTCACAACAGGGGGCTAGCAATCAGCCCCAGCATTTT.

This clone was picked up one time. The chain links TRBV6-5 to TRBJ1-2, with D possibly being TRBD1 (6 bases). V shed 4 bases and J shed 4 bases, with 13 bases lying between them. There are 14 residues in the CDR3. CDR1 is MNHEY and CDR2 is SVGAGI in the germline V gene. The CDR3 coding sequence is TGTGCCAGCAGTTTCCTGGACAGAACCTATGGCTACACCTTC. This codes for CASSFLDRTYGYTF.

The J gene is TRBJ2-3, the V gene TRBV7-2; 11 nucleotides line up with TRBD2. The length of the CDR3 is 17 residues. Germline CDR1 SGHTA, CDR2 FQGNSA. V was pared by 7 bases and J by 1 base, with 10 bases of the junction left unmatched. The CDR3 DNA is TGTGCCAGCACCCGCGATAGCGGGGGGGCTGGCACAGATACGCAGTATTTT. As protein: CASTRDSGGAGTDTQYF.

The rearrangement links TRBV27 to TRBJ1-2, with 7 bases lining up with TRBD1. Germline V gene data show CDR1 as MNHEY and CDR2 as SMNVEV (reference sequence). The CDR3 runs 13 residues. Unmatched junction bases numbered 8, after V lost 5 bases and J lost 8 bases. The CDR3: CASSMTGLGGYTF. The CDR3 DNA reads TGTGCCAGCAGTATGACAGGGTTAGGGGGCTACACCTTC.

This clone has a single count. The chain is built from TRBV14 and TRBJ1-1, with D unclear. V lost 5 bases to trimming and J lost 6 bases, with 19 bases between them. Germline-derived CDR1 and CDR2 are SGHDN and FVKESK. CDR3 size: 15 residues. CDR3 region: CASSSRRAGRAEAFF. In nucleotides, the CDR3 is TGTGCCAGCAGCTCTCGAAGGGCGGGGAGGGCTGAAGCTTTCTTT.

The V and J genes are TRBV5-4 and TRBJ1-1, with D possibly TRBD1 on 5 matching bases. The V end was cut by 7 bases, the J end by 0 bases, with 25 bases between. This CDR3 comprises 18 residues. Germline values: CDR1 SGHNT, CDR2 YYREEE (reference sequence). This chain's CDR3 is CASSKWGTGVHMNTEAFF. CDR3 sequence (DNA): TGTGCCAGCTCTAAATGGGGGACTGGGGTCCACATGAACACTGAAGCTTTCTTT.

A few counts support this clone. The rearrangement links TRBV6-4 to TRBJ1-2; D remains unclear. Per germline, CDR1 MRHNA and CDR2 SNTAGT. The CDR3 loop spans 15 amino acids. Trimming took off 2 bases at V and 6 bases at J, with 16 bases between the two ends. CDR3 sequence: CASSDGYPSYNGYTF. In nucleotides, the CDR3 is TGTGCCAGCAGTGACGGTTACCCTTCATACAATGGCTACACCTTC.

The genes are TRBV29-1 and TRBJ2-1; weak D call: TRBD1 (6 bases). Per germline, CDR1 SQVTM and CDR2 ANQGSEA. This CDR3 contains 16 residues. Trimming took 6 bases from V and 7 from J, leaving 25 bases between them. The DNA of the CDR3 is TGCAGCGTCCGATCAGGGACATCCAGAAGAATAAATGAGCAGTTCTTC. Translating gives CSVRSGTSRRINEQFF.

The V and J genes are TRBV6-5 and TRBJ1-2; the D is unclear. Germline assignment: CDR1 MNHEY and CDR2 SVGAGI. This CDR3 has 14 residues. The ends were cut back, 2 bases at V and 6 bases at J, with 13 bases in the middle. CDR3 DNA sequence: TGTGCCAGCAGTTACCACCCTGGGGAGGATGGCTACACCTTC. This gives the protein CASSYHPGEDGYTF.

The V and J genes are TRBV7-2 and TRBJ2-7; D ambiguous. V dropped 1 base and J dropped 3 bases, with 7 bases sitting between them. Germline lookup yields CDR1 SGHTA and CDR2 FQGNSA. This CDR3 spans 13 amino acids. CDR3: CASSLGRYYEQYF. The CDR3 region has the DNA TGTGCCAGCAGCTTAGGCAGATACTACGAGCAGTACTTC.

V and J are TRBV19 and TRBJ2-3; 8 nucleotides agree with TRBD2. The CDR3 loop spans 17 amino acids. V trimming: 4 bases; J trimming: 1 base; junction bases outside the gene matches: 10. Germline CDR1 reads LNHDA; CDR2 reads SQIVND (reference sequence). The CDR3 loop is CASSNPSRAGGTDTQYF. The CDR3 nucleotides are TGTGCCAGTAGTAACCCCTCGAGAGCGGGGGGCACAGATACGCAGTATTTT. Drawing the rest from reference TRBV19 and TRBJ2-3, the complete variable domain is DGGITQSPKYLFRKEGQNVTLSCEQNLNHDAMYWYRQDPGQGLRLIYYSQIVNDFQKGDIAEGYSVSREKKESFPLTVTSAQKNPTAFYLCASSNPSRAGGTDTQYFGPGTRLTVL.

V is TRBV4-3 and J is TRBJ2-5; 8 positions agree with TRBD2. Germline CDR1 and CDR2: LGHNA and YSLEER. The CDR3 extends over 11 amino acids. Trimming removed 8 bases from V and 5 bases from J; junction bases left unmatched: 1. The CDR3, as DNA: TGCGCCAGCTCGGGGGGGGAGACCCAGTACTTC. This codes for CASSGGETQYF.

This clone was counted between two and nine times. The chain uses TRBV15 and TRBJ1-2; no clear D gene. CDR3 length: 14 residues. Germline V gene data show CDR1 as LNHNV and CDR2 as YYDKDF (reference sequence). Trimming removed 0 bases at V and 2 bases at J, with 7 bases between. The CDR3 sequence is CATSRERENYGYTF. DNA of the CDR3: TGTGCCACCAGCAGAGAACGCGAAAACTATGGCTACACCTTC.

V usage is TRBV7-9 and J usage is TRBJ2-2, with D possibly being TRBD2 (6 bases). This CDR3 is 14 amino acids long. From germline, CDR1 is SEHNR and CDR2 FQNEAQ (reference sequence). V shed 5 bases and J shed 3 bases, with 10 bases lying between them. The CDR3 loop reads CASSLRGYTGELFF. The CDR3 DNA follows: TGTGCCAGCAGCCTTCGGGGGTACACCGGGGAGCTGTTTTTT.

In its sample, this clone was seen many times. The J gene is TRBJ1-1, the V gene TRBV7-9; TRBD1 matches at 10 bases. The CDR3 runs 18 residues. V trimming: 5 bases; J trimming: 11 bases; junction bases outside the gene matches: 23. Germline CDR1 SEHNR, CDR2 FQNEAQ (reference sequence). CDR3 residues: CASSPLGDYGQGVWRAFF. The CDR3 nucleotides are TGTGCCAGCAGCCCACTAGGGGACTATGGACAGGGGGTATGGCGCGCTTTCTTT. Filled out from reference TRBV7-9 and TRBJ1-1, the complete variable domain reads DTGVSQNPRHKITKRGQNVTFRCDPISEHNRLYWYRQTLGQGPEFLTYFQNEAQLEKSRLLSDRFSAERPKGSFSTLEIQRTEQGDSAMYLCASSPLGDYGQGVWRAFFGQGTRLTVV.